Listed here are 9 T cell receptor beta chains from one sample, sequenced in a study of shared clonotypes between healthy human individuals. Only CD45RO-negative cells positively selected for CCR7 counted as naive CD8 cells, so terminally differentiated effector memory CD45RA+ cells were excluded. Data came from immunoSEQ multiplex PCR; TCRdb stores just in-frame clones and leaves some out. Here the sample spans roughly 810,000 clones, roughly 96% being singletons. The sample consisted of naive CD8+ T cells sorted from blood. The source is a man under 40 in good health.

Concerning this clone itself: Other DNA sequences in the sample encode the same CDR3. V usage is TRBV5-6 and J usage is TRBJ2-7; D uncertain. Between the trimmed V and J ends, which lost 0 bases and 1 base, there was a span of 8 bases. The CDR3 runs 14 residues. Germline V CDR1 and CDR2: SGHDT, YYEEEE. DNA for the CDR3: TGTGCCAGCAGCTTGGGTACGGCATCCTACGAGCAGTACTTC. It yields the protein CASSLGTASYEQYF.

The chain has TRBV2 and TRBJ1-2; D is perhaps TRBD1 (6 bases). This CDR3 region has 14 residues. Looked up from germline, CDR1 is SNHLY and CDR2 is FYNNEI. V was pared by 6 bases and J by 7 bases, with 18 bases between. CDR3 bases: TGTGCCAGCAGAATAAGGACAGCGCCGGGTGGCTACACCTTC. Amino acid sequence: CASRIRTAPGGYTF. Together with reference TRBV2 and TRBJ1-2, the CDR3 gives the full variable domain: EPEVTQTPSHQVTQMGQEVILRCVPISNHLYFYWYRQILGQKVEFLVSFYNNEISEKSEIFDDQFSVERPDGSNFTLKIRSTKLEDSAMYFCASRIRTAPGGYTFGSGTRLTVV.

The chain combines TRBV28 with TRBJ2-1, with 9 bases matching TRBD2. This CDR3 is built from 14 residues. The J segment lost 6 bases and the V segment lost 4 bases, leaving 4 bases of the junction unmatched. Germline CDR1 and CDR2: MDHEN and SYDVKM. The DNA for the CDR3 is TGTGCCAGCAGTTCCCGTAGCGGGAGCAATGAGCAGTTCTTC. Encoded protein: CASSSRSGSNEQFF.

The V gene is TRBV11-2, the J gene TRBJ1-3; the D is unclear. Trimming removed 7 bases from V and 3 bases from J, with 7 bases in between. The CDR3 runs 12 residues. Germline assignment: CDR1 SGHAT and CDR2 FQNNGV. As DNA, the CDR3 is TGTGCCAGCACCATGATTGGAAACACCATATATTTT. The encoded protein is CASTMIGNTIYF.

The chain couples TRBV5-8 to TRBJ2-2; no clear D gene. This CDR3 has 12 residues. Germline values: CDR1 SGHTS, CDR2 YDEGEE. V was clipped by 4 bases and J by 5 bases, with 6 bases between them. The CDR3 DNA reads as TGTGCCAGCAGCAGGTTTACCGGGGAGCTGTTTTTT. Its protein product is CASSRFTGELFF.

The gene calls are TRBV27 and TRBJ2-7; D perhaps matches TRBD1 (6 bases). V was shortened by 4 bases and J by 2 bases, with 9 bases between the two germline ends. This CDR3 region has 13 residues. Germline lookup yields CDR1 MNHEY and CDR2 SMNVEV (reference sequence). For the CDR3, the DNA is TGTGCCAGCAGTTACGGACAGACCTACGAGCAGTACTTC. It is translated as CASSYGQTYEQYF.

V and J are TRBV7-2 and TRBJ2-7; no definite D call. Trimming took off 1 base at V and 3 bases at J, with 22 bases between the two ends. Germline V gene sequence: CDR1 SGHTA, CDR2 FQGNSA. The CDR3 spans 18 residues. DNA of the CDR3: TGTGCCAGCAGCTTAGAAATTATCTTTTCTTTGGGCGACTACGAGCAGTACTTC. Protein product: CASSLEIIFSLGDYEQYF.

This clone was counted a single time. This chain connects TRBV7-2 to TRBJ2-7; 9 bases line up with TRBD1. The CDR3 consists of 17 residues. V lost 5 bases and J lost 0; bases outside the gene matches: 11. Germline values: CDR1 SGHTA, CDR2 FQGNSA. The DNA for the CDR3 is TGTGCCAGCAGCCCAAACCACTGGGGACAGGGCTCCTACGAGCAGTACTTC. Translating it yields CASSPNHWGQGSYEQYF.

The rearrangement links TRBV29-1 to TRBJ2-7; tentatively, D is TRBD1 (6 bases). Germline V gene lookup returns CDR1 SQVTM and CDR2 ANQGSEA. Trimming shortened V by 4 bases and J by 6 bases, and 7 bases separated the two germline ends. The CDR3 has 10 amino acids. CDR3: CSVVGGEQYF. As DNA, the CDR3 is TGCAGCGTTGTAGGGGGCGAGCAGTACTTC.